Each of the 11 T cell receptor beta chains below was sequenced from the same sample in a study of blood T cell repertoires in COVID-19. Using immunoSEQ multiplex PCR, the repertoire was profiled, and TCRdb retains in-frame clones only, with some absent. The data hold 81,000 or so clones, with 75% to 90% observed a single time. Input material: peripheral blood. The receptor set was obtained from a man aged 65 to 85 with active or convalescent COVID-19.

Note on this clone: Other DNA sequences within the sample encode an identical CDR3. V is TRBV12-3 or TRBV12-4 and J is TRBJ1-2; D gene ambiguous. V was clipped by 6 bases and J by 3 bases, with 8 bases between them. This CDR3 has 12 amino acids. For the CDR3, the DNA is TGTGCCAGCAGCCCAGGCGACTATGGCTACACCTTC. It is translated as CASSPGDYGYTF.

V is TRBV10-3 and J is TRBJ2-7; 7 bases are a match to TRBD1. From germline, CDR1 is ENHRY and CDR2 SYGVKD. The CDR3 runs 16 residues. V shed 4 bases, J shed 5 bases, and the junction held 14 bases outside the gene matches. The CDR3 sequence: CAISAKGQNLGNEQYF. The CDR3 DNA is TGTGCCATCAGTGCCAAGGGACAGAATTTAGGGAACGAGCAGTACTTC.

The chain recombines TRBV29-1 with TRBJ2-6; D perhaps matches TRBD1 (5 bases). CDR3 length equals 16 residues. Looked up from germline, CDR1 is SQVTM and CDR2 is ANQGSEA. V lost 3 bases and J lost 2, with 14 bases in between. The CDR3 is CSVDQGLQPGANVLTF. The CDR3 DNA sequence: TGCAGCGTTGATCAGGGCCTTCAGCCTGGGGCCAACGTCCTGACTTTC.

CDR3 in DNA: TGTGCCAGCAGTGCCCAGCGGGGGTCTTACTCCTACAATGAGCAGTTCTTC. Its translation is CASSAQRGSYSYNEQFF. The V gene is TRBV6-1, the J gene TRBJ2-1, with 8 bases identical to TRBD2. Germline CDR1 and CDR2: MNHNS and SASEGT. This CDR3 has 17 residues. The J segment lost 0 bases and the V segment lost 4 bases, leaving 8 bases of the junction unmatched.

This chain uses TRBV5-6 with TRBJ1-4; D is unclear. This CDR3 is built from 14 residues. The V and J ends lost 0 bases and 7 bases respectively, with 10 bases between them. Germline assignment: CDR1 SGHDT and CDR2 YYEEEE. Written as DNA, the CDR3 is TGTGCCAGCAGCTTGGGAGCCTCGGGTGAAAAACTGTTTTTT. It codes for CASSLGASGEKLFF.

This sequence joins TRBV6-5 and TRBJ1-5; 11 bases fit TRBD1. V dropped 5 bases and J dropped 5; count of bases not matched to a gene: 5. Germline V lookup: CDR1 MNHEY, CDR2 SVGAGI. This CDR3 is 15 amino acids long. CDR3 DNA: TGTGCCAGCAGTCCGGACAGGGGGCCTTATCAGCCCCAGCATTTT. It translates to CASSPDRGPYQPQHF.

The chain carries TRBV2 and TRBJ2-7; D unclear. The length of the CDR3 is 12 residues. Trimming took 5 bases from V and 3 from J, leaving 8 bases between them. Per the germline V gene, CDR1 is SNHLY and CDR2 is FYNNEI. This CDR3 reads CASSYNFYEQYF. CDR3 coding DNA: TGTGCCAGCAGTTACAATTTCTACGAGCAGTACTTC.

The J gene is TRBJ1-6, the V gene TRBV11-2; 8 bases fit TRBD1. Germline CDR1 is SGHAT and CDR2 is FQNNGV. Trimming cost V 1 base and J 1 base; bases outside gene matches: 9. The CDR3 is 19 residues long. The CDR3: CASSLAGQGSVSYNSPLHF. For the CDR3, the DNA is TGTGCCAGCAGCTTAGCAGGACAGGGCTCTGTATCCTATAATTCACCCCTCCACTTT.

CDR3 bases: TGTGCCAGCAGCTTAACTCCCGGACGGGGGAACACTGAAGCTTTCTTT. Its protein product is CASSLTPGRGNTEAFF. The J gene is TRBJ1-1, the V gene TRBV7-3, with D hard to call. Germline-derived CDR1 and CDR2 are SGHTA and FQGTGA. The germline V and J ends were trimmed by 0 bases and 1 base, with 12 bases remaining between them. The CDR3 extends over 16 amino acids. Full variable domain (remainder filled in from reference TRBV7-3 and TRBJ1-1): GAGVSQTPSNKVTEKGKYVELRCDPISGHTALYWYRQSLGQGPEFLIYFQGTGAADDSGLPNDRFFAVRPEGSVSTLKIQRTERGDSAVYLCASSLTPGRGNTEAFFGQGTRLTVV.

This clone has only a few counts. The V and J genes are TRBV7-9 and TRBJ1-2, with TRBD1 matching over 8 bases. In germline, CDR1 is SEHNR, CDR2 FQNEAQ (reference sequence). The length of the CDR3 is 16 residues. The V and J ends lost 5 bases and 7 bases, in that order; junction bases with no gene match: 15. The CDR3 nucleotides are TGTGCCAGCAGCCCACCAGCCCAGGGGGCGCGAAGTGGCTACACCTTC. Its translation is CASSPPAQGARSGYTF.

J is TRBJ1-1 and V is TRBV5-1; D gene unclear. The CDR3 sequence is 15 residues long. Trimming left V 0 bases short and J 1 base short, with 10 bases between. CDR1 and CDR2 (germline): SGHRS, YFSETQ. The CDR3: CASSLEPGANTEAFF. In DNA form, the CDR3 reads TGCGCCAGCAGCTTGGAGCCAGGCGCGAACACTGAAGCTTTCTTT.